This T cell receptor beta chain was captured by sequencing in a study of T-cell reconstitution after alpha-beta-depleted transplantation in children. Broader study findings: As was reported, about two months after transplant, alpha-beta T cells came from several hundred expanded graft clones. Most T-cell counts and diversity one year after the transplant came from T cells that were newly produced.

This clonotype was observed a few times. The antigen is undetermined. This CDR3 contains 14 residues. V lost 5 bases and J 7 bases, leaving 17 bases between the germline ends. Germline V gene sequence: CDR1 MGHDK, CDR2 SYGVNS. Unique molecular identifiers were used to barcode this TCRbeta library. TCRdb independently ran MiXCR on the PCR reads; one entry per CDR3 protein. The top ten clones hold under 40% of a sample with approximately 190,000 distinct CDR3 sequences, under 8.5% of them seen once. The clonotype comes from a male patient between 2 and 10 years old who had a stem cell transplant for acute myeloid leukemia, so the T cells may come from the graft donor. The source material was PBMCs, mostly from graft donor cells, sampled 360 days after TCRalphabeta/CD19-depleted stem cell transplant. The chain couples TRBV25-1 to TRBJ1-2; D perhaps matches TRBD1 (5 bases). The CDR3 nucleotides read TGTGCCAGCAGTCCTTCTGGGACGTCCGGTGGCTACACCTTC. Encoded protein: CASSPSGTSGGYTF.